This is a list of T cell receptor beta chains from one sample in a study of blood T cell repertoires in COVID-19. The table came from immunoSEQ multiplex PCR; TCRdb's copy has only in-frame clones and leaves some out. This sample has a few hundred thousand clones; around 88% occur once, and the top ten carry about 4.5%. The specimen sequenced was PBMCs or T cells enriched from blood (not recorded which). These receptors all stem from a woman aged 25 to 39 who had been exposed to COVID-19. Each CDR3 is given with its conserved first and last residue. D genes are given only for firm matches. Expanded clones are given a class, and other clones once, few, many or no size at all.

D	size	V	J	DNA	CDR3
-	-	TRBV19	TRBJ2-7	TGTGCCAGTGGGCTGGGCTCTCCCTACGAGCAGTACTTC	CASGLGSPYEQYF
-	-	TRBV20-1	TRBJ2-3	TGCAGTGCTAGCCGGGGAGATACGCAGTATTTT	CSASRGDTQYF
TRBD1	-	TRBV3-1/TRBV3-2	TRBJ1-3	TGTGCCAGCAGCCAATGGGACAGCCTATTCTCTGGAAACACCATATATTTT	CASSQWDSLFSGNTIYF
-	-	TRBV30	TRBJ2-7	TGTGCCTGGAGTAACGTGCGGGCCTACGAGCAGTACTTC	CAWSNVRAYEQYF
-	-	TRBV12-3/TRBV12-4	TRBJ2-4	TGTGCCAGCAGACGAAGTCACATCCCCCTTCAGTACTTC	CASRRSHIPLQYF
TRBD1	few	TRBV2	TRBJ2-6	TGTGCCAGCAAGTGGACAGGGCAAGCTGGGGCCAACGTCCTGACTTTC	CASKWTGQAGANVLTF
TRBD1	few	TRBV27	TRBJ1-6	TGTGCCAGCAGGATGGGACAGGGGAATTCACCCCTCCACTTT	CASRMGQGNSPLHF
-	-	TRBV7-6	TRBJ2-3	TGTGCCAGCAGCTTAGTAGGGGGAAGCACAGATACGCAGTATTTT	CASSLVGGSTDTQYF
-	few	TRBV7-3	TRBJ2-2	TGTGCCAGCAGCTTAATTACAGGGTCCGGGGAGCTGTTTTTT	CASSLITGSGELFF
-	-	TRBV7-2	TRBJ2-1	TGTGCCAGCAGCCTGGGGGGGCCCTCCTACAATGAGCAGTTCTTC	CASSLGGPSYNEQFF
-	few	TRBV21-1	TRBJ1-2	TGTGCCAGCAGCAAAGGAAACCCGGCAGGGGGTCTGCATGGCTACACCTTC	CASSKGNPAGGLHGYTF